This TCR beta chain emerged from a study of blood T cell repertoires in COVID-19. Study as a whole: The United States, Italy and Spain supplied acute and convalescent COVID-19 samples.

Germline CDR1 and CDR2: MNHEY and SVGAGI. The CDR3 spans 15 residues. V lost 6 bases to trimming and J lost 2 bases, with 14 bases between them. Recruited during active infection, patients (from Seattle) were subsequently followed longitudinally. The method was immunoSEQ multiplex PCR; TCRdb's version includes in-frame clones alone and lacks a portion of them. The sample contains about 440,000 clones, roughly 88% of which appear only once. The material sequenced was peripheral blood. The chain links TRBV6-5 to TRBJ2-4, with D perhaps matching TRBD2 (6 bases). This sequence originates from a woman between 50 and 59 years old with COVID-19, enrolled during active disease. The DNA for the CDR3 is TGTGCCAGCAGCCGGACTACTAGATCCAAAAACATTCAGTACTTC. As protein: CASSRTTRSKNIQYF.